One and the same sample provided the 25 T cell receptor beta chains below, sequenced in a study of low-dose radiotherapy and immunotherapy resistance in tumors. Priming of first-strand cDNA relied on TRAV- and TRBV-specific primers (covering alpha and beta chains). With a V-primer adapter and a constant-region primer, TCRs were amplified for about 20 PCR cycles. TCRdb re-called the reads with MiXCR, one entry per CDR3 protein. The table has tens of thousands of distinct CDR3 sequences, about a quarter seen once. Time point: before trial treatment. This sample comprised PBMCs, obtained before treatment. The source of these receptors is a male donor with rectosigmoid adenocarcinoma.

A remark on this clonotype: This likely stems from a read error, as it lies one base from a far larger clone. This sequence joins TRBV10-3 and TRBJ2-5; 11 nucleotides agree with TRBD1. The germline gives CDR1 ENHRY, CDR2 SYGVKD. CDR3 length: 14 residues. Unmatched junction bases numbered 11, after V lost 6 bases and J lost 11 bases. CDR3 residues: CAISGTGGNNEQYF. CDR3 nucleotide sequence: TGTGCCATCAGCGGGACAGGGGGAAACAATGAGCAGTACTTC.

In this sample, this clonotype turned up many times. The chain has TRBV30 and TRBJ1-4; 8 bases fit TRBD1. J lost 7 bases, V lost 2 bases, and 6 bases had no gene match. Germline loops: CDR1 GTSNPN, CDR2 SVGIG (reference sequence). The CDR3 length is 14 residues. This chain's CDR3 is CAWSTGQGGEKLFF. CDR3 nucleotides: TGTGCCTGGAGTACAGGACAGGGTGGTGAAAAACTGTTTTTT. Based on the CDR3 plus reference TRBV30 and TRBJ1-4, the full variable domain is SQTIHQWPATLVQPVGSPLSLECTVEGTSNPNLYWYRQAAGRGLQLLFYSVGIGQISSEVPQNLSASRPQDRQFILSSKKLLLSDSGFYLCAWSTGQGGEKLFFGSGTQLSVL.

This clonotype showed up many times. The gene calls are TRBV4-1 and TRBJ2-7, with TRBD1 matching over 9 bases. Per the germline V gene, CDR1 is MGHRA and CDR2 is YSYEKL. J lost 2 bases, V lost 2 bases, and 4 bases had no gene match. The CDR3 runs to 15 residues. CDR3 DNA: TGCGCCAGCAGCCAAAGGGACAGGGCCCCCTACGAGCAGTACTTC. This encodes CASSQRDRAPYEQYF.

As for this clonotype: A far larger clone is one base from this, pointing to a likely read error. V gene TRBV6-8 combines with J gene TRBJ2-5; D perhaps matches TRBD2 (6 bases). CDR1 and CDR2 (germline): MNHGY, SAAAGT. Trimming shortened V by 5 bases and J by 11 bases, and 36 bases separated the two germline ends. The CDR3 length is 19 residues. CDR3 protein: CASSVWGVQQARSYNEQYF. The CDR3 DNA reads TGTGCCAGCAGTGTTTGGGGGGTCCAACAGGCACGCTCCTACAATGAGCAGTACTTC.

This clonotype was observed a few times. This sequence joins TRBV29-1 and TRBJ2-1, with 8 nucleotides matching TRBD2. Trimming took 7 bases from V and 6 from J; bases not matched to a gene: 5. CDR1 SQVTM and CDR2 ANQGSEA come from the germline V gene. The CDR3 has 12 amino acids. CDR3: CSASGRRNEQFF. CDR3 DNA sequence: TGCAGCGCGAGCGGGAGACGCAATGAGCAGTTCTTC.

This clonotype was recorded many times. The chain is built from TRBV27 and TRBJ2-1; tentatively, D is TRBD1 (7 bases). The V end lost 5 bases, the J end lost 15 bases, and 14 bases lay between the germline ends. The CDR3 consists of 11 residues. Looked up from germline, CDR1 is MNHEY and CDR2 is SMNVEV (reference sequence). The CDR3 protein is CASSLPGGRFF. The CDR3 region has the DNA TGTGCCAGCAGTCTCCCAGGGGGGAGGTTCTTC.

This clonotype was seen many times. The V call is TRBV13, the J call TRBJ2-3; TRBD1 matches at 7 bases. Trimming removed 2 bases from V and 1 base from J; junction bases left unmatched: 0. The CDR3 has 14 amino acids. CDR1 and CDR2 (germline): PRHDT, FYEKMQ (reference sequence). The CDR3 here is CASSLQGGTDTQYF. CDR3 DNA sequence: TGTGCCAGCAGCTTACAGGGGGGCACAGATACGCAGTATTTT.

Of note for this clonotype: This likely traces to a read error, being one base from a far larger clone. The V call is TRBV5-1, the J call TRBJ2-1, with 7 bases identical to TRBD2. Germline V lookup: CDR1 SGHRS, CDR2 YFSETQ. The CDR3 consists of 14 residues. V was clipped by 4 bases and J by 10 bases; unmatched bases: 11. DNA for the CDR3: TGCGCCAGCAGCCTTGCCGACGGGGACTACGAGCAGTTCTTC. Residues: CASSLADGDYEQFF.

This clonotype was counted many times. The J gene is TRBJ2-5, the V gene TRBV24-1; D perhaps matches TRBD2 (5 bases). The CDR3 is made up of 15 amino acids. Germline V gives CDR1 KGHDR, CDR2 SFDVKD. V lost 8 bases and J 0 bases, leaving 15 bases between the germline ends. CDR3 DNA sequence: TGTGCCACCAAGGCGGGCCGGGGATACCAAGAGACCCAGTACTTC. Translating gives CATKAGRGYQETQYF.

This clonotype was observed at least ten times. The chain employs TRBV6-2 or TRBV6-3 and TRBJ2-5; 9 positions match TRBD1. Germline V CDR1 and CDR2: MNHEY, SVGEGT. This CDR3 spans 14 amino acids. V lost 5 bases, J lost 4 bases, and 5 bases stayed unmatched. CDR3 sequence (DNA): TGTGCCAGCAGTCCCGGGACAGGGCCAGAGACCCAGTACTTC. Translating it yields CASSPGTGPETQYF.

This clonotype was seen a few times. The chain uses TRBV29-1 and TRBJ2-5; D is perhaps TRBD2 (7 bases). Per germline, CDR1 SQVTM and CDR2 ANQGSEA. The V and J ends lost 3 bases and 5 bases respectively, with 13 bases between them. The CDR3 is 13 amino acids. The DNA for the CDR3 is TGCAGCGTTGATGTTAGGGGGGGGGAGACCCAGTACTTC. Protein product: CSVDVRGGETQYF.

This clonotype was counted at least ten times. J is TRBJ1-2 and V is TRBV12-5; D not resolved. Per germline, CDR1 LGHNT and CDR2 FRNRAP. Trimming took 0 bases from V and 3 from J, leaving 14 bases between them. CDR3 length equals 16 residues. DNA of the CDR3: TGTGCTAGTGGTTTGGTACTCCGAGATCGACACTATGGCTACACCTTC. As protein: CASGLVLRDRHYGYTF.

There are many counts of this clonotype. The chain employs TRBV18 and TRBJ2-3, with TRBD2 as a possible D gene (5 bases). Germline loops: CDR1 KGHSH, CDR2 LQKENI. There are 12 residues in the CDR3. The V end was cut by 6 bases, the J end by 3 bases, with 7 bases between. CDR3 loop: CASSPGTDTQYF. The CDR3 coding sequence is TGTGCCAGCTCCCCGGGGACAGATACGCAGTATTTT.

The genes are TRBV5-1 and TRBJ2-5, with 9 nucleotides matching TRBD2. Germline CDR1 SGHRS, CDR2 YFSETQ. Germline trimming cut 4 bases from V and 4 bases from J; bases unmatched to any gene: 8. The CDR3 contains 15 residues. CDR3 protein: CASSALGREGETQYF. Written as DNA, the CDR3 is TGCGCCAGCAGCGCCCTGGGGCGGGAGGGAGAGACCCAGTACTTC.

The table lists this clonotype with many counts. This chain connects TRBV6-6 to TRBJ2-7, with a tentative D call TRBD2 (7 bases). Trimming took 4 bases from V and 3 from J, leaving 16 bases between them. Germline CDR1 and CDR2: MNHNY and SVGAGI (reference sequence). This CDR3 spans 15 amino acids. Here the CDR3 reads CASSWGGREYYEQYF. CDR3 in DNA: TGTGCCAGCAGTTGGGGGGGGCGGGAGTACTACGAGCAGTACTTC.

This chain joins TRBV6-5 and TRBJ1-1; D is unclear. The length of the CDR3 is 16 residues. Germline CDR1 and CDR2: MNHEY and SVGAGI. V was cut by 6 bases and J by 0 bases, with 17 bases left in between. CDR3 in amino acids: CASRTTGKTVNTEAFF. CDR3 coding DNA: TGTGCCAGCAGGACCACCGGGAAGACGGTGAACACTGAAGCTTTCTTT.

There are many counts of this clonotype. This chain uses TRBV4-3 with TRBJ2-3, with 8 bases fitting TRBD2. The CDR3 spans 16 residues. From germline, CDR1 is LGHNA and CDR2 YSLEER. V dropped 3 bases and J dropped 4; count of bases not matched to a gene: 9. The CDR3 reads CASSQSKAGVADTQYF. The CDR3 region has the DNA TGCGCCAGCAGCCAGTCAAAAGCGGGAGTGGCAGATACGCAGTATTTT.

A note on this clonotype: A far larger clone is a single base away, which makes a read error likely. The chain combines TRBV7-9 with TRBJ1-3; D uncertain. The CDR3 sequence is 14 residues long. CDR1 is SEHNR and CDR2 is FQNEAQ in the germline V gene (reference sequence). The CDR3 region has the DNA TGTGCCAGCAGCTCTCCCGACTCTGGAAGCACCATATATTTT. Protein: CASSSPDSGSTIYF.

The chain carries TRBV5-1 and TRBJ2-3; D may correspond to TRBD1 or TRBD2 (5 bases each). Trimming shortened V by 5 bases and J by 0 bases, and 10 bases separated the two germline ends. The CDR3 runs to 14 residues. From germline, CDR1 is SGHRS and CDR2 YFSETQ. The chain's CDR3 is CASRIGTSTDTQYF. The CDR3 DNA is TGCGCCAGCAGGATCGGGACCAGCACAGATACGCAGTATTTT.

CDR3 region: CASRFRDGHQPQHF. The CDR3 DNA sequence: TGTGCCAGCAGATTCAGGGACGGACATCAGCCCCAGCATTTT. This rearrangement joins TRBV6-2 or TRBV6-3 to TRBJ1-5; weak D call: TRBD1 (5 bases). Germline values: CDR1 MNHEY, CDR2 SVGEGT. Trimming left V 6 bases short and J 5 bases short, with 14 bases between. There are 14 residues in the CDR3.

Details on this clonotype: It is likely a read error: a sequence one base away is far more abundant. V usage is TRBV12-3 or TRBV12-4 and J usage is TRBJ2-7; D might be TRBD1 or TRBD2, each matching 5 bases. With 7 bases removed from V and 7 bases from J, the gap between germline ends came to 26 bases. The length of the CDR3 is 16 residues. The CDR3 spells CASNSRGAGIYNEQYF. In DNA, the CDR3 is TGTGCCAGCAACTCAAGGGGAGCAGGGATCTACAATGAGCAGTACTTC.

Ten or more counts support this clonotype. The CDR3 loop is CASSSRPGARSSEKLFF. For the CDR3, the DNA is TGTGCCAGCAGTTCCCGCCCCGGGGCCCGTTCGAGTGAAAAACTGTTTTTT. This chain joins TRBV28 and TRBJ1-4; maybe TRBD1 (5 bases). Germline V gene data show CDR1 as MDHEN and CDR2 as SYDVKM. The CDR3 covers 17 residues. V dropped 4 bases and J dropped 7 bases, with 22 bases sitting between them.

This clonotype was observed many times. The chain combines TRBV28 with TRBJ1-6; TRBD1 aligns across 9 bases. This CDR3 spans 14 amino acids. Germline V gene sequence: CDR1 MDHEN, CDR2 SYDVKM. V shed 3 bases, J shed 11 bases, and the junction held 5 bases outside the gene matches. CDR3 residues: CASSFGQGRAPLHF. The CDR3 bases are TGTGCCAGCAGTTTCGGACAGGGGCGGGCACCCCTCCACTTT. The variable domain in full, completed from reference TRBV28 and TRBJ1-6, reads DVKVTQSSRYLVKRTGEKVFLECVQDMDHENMFWYRQDPGLGLRLIYFSYDVKMKEKGDIPEGYSVSREKKERFSLILESASTNQTSMYLCASSFGQGRAPLHFGNGTRLTVT.

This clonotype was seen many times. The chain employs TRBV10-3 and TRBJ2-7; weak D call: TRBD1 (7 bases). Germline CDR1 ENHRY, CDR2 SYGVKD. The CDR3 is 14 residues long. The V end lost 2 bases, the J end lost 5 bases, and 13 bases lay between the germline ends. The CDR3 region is CAISERETGNEQYF. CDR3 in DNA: TGTGCCATCAGTGAGCGGGAGACAGGGAACGAGCAGTACTTC.

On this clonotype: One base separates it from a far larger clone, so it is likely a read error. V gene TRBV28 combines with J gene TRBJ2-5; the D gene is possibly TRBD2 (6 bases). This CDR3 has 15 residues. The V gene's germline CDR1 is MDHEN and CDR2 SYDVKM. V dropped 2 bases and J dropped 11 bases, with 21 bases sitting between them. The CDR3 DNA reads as TGTGCCAGCAGTTTAAATCGGCGGGGAAGCAATGAGCAGTACTTC. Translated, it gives CASSLNRRGSNEQYF.